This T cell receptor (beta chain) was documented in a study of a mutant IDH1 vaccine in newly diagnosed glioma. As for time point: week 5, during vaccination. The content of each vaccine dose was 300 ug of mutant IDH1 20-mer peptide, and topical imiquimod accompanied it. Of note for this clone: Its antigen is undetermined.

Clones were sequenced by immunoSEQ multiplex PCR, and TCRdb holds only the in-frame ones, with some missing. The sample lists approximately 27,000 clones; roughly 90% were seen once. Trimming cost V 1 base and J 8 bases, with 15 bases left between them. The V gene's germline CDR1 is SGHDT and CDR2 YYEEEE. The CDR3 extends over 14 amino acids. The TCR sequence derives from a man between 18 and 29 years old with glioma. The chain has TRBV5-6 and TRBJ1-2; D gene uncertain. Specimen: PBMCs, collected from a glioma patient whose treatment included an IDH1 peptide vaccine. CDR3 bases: TGTGCCAGCAGCTTGAGGGCCCTAAAAGGCGGCTACACCTTC. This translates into CASSLRALKGGYTF. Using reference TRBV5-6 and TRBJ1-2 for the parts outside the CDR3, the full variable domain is DAGVTQSPTHLIKTRGQQVTLRCSPKSGHDTVSWYQQALGQGPQFIFQYYEEEERQRGNFPDRFSGHQFPNYSSELNVNALLLGDSALYLCASSLRALKGGYTFGSGTRLTVV.